One and the same sample provided the 13 T cell receptor beta chains below, sequenced in a study of T cells in localized non-small cell lung cancer. Here immunoSEQ multiplex PCR was the method, and the copy in TCRdb shows in-frame clones only, minus some. The sample consists of about 25,000 clones, approximately 90% of them appearing once. This specimen consisted of peripheral blood, obtained before any cancer treatment. These receptors all stem from a woman aged 35-75 years with stage I lung adenocarcinoma.

This clone showed up just once. The chain employs TRBV27 and TRBJ2-7, with D perhaps TRBD1 or TRBD2 (5 bases each). The length of the CDR3 is 17 residues. Trimming cost V 3 bases and J 2 bases, with 20 bases left between them. Per the germline V gene, CDR1 is MNHEY and CDR2 is SMNVEV (reference sequence). CDR3 amino acids: CASSFNGNRPGAYEQYF. The CDR3 DNA reads as TGTGCCAGCAGTTTTAACGGAAACAGGCCCGGGGCCTACGAGCAGTACTTC.

The genes are TRBV7-9 and TRBJ2-4; D is possibly TRBD2 (5 bases). The CDR3 covers 17 residues. Trimming shortened V by 2 bases and J by 4 bases, and 18 bases separated the two germline ends. From germline, CDR1 is SEHNR and CDR2 FQNEAQ (reference sequence). For the CDR3, the DNA is TGTGCCAGCAGCTTACGGGAACCGGGAACGAATAAAAACATTCAGTACTTC. Protein: CASSLREPGTNKNIQYF.

The chain carries TRBV4-1 and TRBJ2-7; maybe TRBD2 (6 bases). The CDR3 consists of 13 residues. The germline V and J ends were trimmed by 3 bases and 3 bases, with 9 bases remaining between them. CDR1 is MGHRA and CDR2 is YSYEKL in the germline V gene. The CDR3 nucleotides read TGCGCCAGCAGCCAGGACTACCTCTACGAGCAGTACTTC. This gives the protein CASSQDYLYEQYF.

The chain joins TRBV18 to TRBJ2-2; 10 bases match TRBD1. The J segment lost 6 bases and the V segment lost 8 bases, leaving 6 bases of the junction unmatched. CDR1 is KGHSH and CDR2 is LQKENI in the germline V gene. The CDR3 runs to 14 residues. The CDR3 region is CASGTGQGAGELFF. The CDR3 nucleotides read TGTGCCAGCGGCACTGGACAGGGGGCCGGGGAGCTGTTTTTT.

A word on this clone: Compared with germline, one end of the junction differs, possibly owing to a read error. The chain links TRBV15 to TRBJ2-3; D might be TRBD1 (6 bases). This CDR3 comprises 16 residues. In germline, CDR1 is LNHNV, CDR2 YYDKDF (reference sequence). This chain's CDR3 is CATSRDSGTPFDKQYF. CDR3 in DNA: TGTGCCACCAGCAGAGATTCCGGGACACCCTTCGATAAGCAGTATTTT.

V gene TRBV2 combines with J gene TRBJ2-6; D is unresolved. The germline CDR1 and CDR2 sequences are SNHLY and FYNNEI. With 4 bases removed from V and 1 base from J, the gap between germline ends came to 5 bases. The CDR3 covers 14 residues. CDR3 sequence (DNA): TGTGCCAGCAGTGTGCAGTCTGGGGCCAACGTCCTGACTTTC. It codes for CASSVQSGANVLTF.

The chain employs TRBV9 and TRBJ2-2; D is undetermined. In germline, CDR1 is SGDLS, CDR2 YYNGEE. This CDR3 is built from 13 residues. Trimming shortened V by 6 bases and J by 4 bases, and 10 bases separated the two germline ends. This CDR3 reads CASNPTGTGELFF. For the CDR3, the DNA is TGTGCCAGCAACCCGACGGGCACCGGGGAGCTGTTTTTT.

V is TRBV4-1 and J is TRBJ1-2, with 12 bases aligning to TRBD1. The ends lost 0 bases at V and 7 bases at J; junction bases unmatched: 9. The CDR3 loop spans 17 amino acids. From germline, CDR1 is MGHRA and CDR2 YSYEKL. CDR3 region: CASSQDSPGQGAGGYTF. The CDR3 coding sequence is TGCGCCAGCAGCCAAGATTCACCGGGACAGGGGGCGGGTGGCTACACCTTC.

The chain links TRBV9 to TRBJ1-2, with no clear D. The CDR3 runs to 13 residues. Trimming removed 1 base at V and 5 bases at J, with 9 bases between. Looked up from germline, CDR1 is SGDLS and CDR2 is YYNGEE. In DNA, the CDR3 is TGTGCCAGCAGCGTATCAGGAGAATATGGCTACACCTTC. This encodes CASSVSGEYGYTF.

The chain employs TRBV6-1 and TRBJ2-7; 7 nucleotides align to TRBD1. This CDR3 region has 13 residues. In germline, CDR1 is MNHNS, CDR2 SASEGT. J was trimmed by 3 bases and V by 7 bases; bases with no gene match: 6. CDR3 loop: CASIGQVGYEQYF. CDR3 DNA: TGTGCCAGCATCGGACAGGTAGGCTACGAGCAGTACTTC.

The rearrangement joins TRBV10-3 to TRBJ2-7; D is unresolved. The V and J ends lost 4 bases and 2 bases respectively, with 6 bases between them. This CDR3 spans 12 amino acids. CDR1 is ENHRY and CDR2 is SYGVKD in the germline V gene. Here the CDR3 DNA reads TGTGCCATCAGTGTTCTTCCCTACGAGCAGTACTTC. This gives the protein CAISVLPYEQYF.

The CDR3 loop reads CASRRTDYGYTF. CDR3 nucleotides: TGTGCCAGCAGAAGGACAGACTATGGCTACACCTTC. The V and J genes are TRBV6-6 and TRBJ1-2, with a tentative D call TRBD1 (6 bases). The ends were cut back, 6 bases at V and 3 bases at J, with 8 bases in the middle. CDR3 length equals 12 residues. Germline V CDR1 and CDR2: MNHNY, SVGAGI (reference sequence).

The J gene is TRBJ2-3, the V gene TRBV7-9, with D perhaps given as TRBD1 or TRBD2 (5 bases each). Germline CDR1 reads SEHNR; CDR2 reads FQNEAQ (reference sequence). CDR3 length: 16 residues. V was pared by 4 bases and J by 0 bases, with 14 bases between. The CDR3 here is CASSSLGTPSTDTQYF. CDR3 in DNA: TGTGCCAGCAGCTCCCTGGGGACGCCAAGCACAGATACGCAGTATTTT. Filled out from reference TRBV7-9 and TRBJ2-3, the complete variable domain reads DTGVSQNPRHKITKRGQNVTFRCDPISEHNRLYWYRQTLGQGPEFLTYFQNEAQLEKSRLLSDRFSAERPKGSFSTLEIQRTEQGDSAMYLCASSSLGTPSTDTQYFGPGTRLTVL.